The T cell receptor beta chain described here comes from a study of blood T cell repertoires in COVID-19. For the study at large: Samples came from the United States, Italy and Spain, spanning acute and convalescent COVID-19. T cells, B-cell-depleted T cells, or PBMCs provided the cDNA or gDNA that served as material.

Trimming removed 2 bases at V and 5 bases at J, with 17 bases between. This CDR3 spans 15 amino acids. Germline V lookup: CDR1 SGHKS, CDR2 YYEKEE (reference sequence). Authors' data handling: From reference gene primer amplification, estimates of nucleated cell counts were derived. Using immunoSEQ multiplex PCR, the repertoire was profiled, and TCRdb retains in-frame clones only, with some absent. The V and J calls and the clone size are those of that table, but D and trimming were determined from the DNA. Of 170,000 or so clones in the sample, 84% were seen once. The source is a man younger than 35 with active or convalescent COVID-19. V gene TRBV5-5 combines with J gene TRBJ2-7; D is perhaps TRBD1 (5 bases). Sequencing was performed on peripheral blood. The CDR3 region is CASSLLGQILNEQYF. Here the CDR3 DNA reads TGTGCCAGCAGCTTATTAGGACAAATATTAAACGAGCAGTACTTC. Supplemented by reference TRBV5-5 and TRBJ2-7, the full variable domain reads DAGVTQSPTHLIKTRGQQVTLRCSPISGHKSVSWYQQVLGQGPQFIFQYYEKEERGRGNFPDRFSARQFPNYSSELNVNALLLGDSALYLCASSLLGQILNEQYFGPGTRLTVT.